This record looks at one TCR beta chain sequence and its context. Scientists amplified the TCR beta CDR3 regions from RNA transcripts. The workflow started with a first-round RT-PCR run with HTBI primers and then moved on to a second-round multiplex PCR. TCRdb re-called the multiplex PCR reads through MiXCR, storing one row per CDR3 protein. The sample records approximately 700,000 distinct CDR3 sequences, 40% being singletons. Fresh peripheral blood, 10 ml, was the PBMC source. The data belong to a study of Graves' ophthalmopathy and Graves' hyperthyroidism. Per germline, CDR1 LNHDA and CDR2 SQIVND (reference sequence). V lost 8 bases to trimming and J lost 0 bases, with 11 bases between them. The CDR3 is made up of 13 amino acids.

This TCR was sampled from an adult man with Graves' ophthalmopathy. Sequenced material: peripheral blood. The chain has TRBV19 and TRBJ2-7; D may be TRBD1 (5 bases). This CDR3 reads CASGQGGSYEQYF. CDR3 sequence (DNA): TGTGCCAGTGGCCAGGGCGGCTCCTACGAGCAGTACTTC.